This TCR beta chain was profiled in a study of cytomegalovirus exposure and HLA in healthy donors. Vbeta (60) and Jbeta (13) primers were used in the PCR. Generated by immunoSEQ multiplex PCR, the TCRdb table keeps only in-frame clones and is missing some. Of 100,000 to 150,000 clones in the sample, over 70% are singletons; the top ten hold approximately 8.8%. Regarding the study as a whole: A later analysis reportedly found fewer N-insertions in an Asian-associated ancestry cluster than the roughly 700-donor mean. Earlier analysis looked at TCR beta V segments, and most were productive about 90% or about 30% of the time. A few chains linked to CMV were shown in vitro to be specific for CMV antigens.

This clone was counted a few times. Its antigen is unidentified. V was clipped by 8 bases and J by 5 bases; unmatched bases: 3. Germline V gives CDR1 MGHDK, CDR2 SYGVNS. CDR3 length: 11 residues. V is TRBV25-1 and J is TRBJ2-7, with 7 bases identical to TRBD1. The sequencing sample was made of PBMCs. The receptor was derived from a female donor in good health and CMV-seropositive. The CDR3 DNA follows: TGTGCCAGCGGAACAGGGGACGAGCAGTACTTC. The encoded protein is CASGTGDEQYF.